The clone carrying this T cell receptor beta chain was picked up a small number of times. Its cognate antigen is unknown. The CDR3 is 14 residues long. Germline assignment: CDR1 KGHSH and CDR2 LQKENI. Trimming took 0 bases from V and 2 from J, leaving 6 bases between them. The data were taken from a study of T cells after yellow fever vaccination. Findings and limits, study-wide: Post-booster repertoires again held most primary-vaccination clones (about 96% CD4, 88% CD8). A faster peak, day 5 versus 15, was reached by the weaker secondary response.

It was through 5'RACE template switching that TCR cDNA was made, with a universal primer site and UMIs added. TCRdb used MiXCR to reprocess the 5' RACE reads, holding one entry per CDR3 protein. The table has roughly 310,000 distinct CDR3 sequences, roughly 8.7% seen once. The gene calls are TRBV18 and TRBJ2-3; the D gene is possibly TRBD1 (5 bases). The sequenced sample was PBMCs, obtained on the day of the first yellow fever vaccination. The TCR was taken from a man aged 18 to 30 who received the YFV17D yellow fever vaccine. As DNA, the CDR3 is TGTGCCAGCTCACCACCGGGGCTCACAGATACGCAGTATTTT. Amino acids: CASSPPGLTDTQYF.